This T cell receptor (beta chain) was observed in a study of blood T cell repertoires in COVID-19 (dated by TCRdb to 2020 to 2021). The study in broad terms: The collaborator samples originated in the United States, Italy and Spain and spanned the acute and convalescent phases of COVID-19. The prospective study material was composed of cDNA or gDNA derived from T cells, B-cell-depleted T cells, or PBMCs. The dataset comprised deeply sampled blood TCRbeta repertoires from subjects exposed to, actively infected with, or recovered from COVID-19. The repertoires were released in a freely available public database meant as a resource for research on the immune response to SARS-CoV-2. The samples were drawn from two sources: the first 160 participants of the ongoing ImmuneRACE study, and some 1,300 subjects contributed by 6 global collaborators. Sample metadata almost always included a de-identified subject ID, COVID-19 status, age in years and sex. Where HLA class I and class II types were available, the types were taken from metadata supplied by the sample provider, not from assay-based typing. Results and caveats for the whole study, not just this receptor: Clinical and demographic metadata were provided uncurated, with the amount varying by source and participant.

Enrolling through a virtual design, the prospective study's participants ranged in age from roughly 18 to 89 years and lived across approximately 25 United States geographic areas. In the prospective study, cohorts were assigned on the basis of participant-reported clinical history obtained from a screening survey and a study questionnaire. Recovered participants in ImmuneRACE Cohort 3 were defined as having two consecutive negative NP/OP PCR tests, clearance from a healthcare professional, or resolution of symptoms. In the prospective study, mobile phlebotomists collected whole blood, serum and a nasopharyngeal or oropharyngeal swab from each participant. Prospective study participants could optionally give additional blood draws and questionnaires over an approximately two-month period. Prospective study blood samples were shipped either frozen or at room temperature before DNA extraction. To note about this clone: Which antigen it targets is not known. No base quality information exists; no much larger clone differs at one position.

The junction shows trimming of 3 bases on V and 0 bases on J, and the gene matches do not reach 10 bases of it. Taken from the germline V gene, the CDR1 and CDR2 loops are MNHNS and SASEGT. The CDR3, cysteine through phenylalanine, is 17 amino acids long. This entry keeps only the CDR3 DNA: 51 bases, framed from base 1. The immunoSEQ Assay, a bias-controlled multiplex PCR, was used to amplify TCRbeta CDR3 regions from genomic DNA. Processing in the source paper ran as follows. The number of nucleated cells in each sample was estimated by amplification of reference gene primers within the assay. To quantify the absolute abundance of each unique TCRbeta CDR3 rearrangement, sequence reads were collapsed and filtered. For each sample, productive Simpson clonality was calculated by taking the square root of Simpson's diversity index across productive rearrangements. The source is immuneACCESS, and TCRdb retained only in-frame sequences with V and J called. Part of the clones is not carried over; for the studies checked, unresolved V genes explain less than half of this, and the remainder is unexplained. The V and J calls and clone size were taken over from that table, and D and trimming were inferred from the DNA. In all, the sample holds over 150,000 clones, and roughly 80% of those were seen once. 7.5% of the sample rests with the top ten.

Sequencing was performed on PBMCs or T cells enriched from blood (not recorded which). The chain is encoded by TRBV6-1 joined to TRBJ2-7, with 8 bases aligning to TRBD2. The receptor was derived from a man aged 40-55 years who had recovered from COVID-19. The nucleotide sequence is TGTGCCAGCAGTGACCTTGCCTGGCGGGGGGCCTCCTACGAGCAGTACTTC. Its protein is CASSDLAWRGASYEQYF.